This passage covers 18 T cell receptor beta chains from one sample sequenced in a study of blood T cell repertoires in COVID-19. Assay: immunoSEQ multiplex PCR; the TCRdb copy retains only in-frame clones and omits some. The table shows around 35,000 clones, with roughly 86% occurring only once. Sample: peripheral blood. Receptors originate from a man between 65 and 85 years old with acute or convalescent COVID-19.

This CDR3 reads CASSRGQNNQPQHF. In nucleotides, the CDR3 is TGTGCCAGCTCACGGGGCCAGAACAATCAGCCCCAGCATTTT. The chain carries TRBV18 and TRBJ1-5; the D gene is possibly TRBD1 (5 bases). This CDR3 region has 14 residues. Between the trimmed V and J ends, which lost 4 bases and 3 bases, there was a span of 10 bases. The V gene's germline CDR1 is KGHSH and CDR2 LQKENI.

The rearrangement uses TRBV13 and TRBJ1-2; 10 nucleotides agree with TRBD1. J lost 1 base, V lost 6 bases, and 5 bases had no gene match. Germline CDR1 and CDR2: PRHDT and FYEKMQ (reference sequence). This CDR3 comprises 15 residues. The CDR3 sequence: CASRGQGFFNYGYTF. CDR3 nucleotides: TGTGCCAGCAGGGGACAGGGGTTTTTTAACTATGGCTACACCTTC.

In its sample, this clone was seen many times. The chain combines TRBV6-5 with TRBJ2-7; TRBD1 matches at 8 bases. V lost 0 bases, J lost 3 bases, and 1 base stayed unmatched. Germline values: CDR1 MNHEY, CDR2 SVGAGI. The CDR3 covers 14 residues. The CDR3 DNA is TGTGCCAGCAGTTACTCTACAGGGGGCTACGAGCAGTACTTC. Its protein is CASSYSTGGYEQYF.

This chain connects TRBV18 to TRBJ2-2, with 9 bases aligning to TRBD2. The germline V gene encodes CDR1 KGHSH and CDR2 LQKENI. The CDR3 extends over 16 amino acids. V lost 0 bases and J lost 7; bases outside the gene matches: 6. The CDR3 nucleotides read TGTGCCAGCTCACCACCGATTAGCGGGAGAGGCGGGGAGCTGTTTTTT. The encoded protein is CASSPPISGRGGELFF.

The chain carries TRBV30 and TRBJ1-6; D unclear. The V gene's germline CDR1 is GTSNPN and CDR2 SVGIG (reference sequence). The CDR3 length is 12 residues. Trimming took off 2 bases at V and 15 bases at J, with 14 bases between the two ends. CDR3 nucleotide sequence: TGTGCCTGGAGTTCAGGATGGGAGAGCCTCCACTTT. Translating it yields CAWSSGWESLHF.

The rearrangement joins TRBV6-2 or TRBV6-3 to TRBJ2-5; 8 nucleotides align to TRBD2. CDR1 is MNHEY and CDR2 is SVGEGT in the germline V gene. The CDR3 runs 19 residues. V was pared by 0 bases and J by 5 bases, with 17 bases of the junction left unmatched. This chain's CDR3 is CASSYSRSLAGTRGETQYF. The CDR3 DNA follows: TGTGCCAGCAGTTACTCGCGTTCGTTAGCGGGAACCCGGGGGGAGACCCAGTACTTC.

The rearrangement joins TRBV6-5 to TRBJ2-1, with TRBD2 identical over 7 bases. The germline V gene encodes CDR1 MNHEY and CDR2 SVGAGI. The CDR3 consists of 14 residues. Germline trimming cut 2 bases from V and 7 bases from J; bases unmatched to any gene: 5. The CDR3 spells CASSYTPGGNEQFF. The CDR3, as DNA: TGTGCCAGCAGTTACACCCCGGGGGGAAATGAGCAGTTCTTC.

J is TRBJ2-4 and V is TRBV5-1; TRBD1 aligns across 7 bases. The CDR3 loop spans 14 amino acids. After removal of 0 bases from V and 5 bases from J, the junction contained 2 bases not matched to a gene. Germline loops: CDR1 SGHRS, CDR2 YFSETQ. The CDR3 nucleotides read TGCGCCAGCAGCTTGGCCGGGACAGAAAACATTCAGTACTTC. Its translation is CASSLAGTENIQYF.

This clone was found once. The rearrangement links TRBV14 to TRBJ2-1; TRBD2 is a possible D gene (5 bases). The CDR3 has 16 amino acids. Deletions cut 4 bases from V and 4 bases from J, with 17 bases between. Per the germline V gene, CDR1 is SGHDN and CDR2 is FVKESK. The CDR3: CASSPTLAMRYNEQFF. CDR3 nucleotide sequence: TGTGCCAGCAGCCCGACTCTAGCAATGCGGTACAATGAGCAGTTCTTC. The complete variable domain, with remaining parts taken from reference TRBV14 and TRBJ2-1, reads EAGVTQFPSHSVIEKGQTVTLRCDPISGHDNLYWYRRVMGKEIKFLLHFVKESKQDESGMPNNRFLAERTGGTYSTLKVQPAELEDSGVYFCASSPTLAMRYNEQFFGPGTRLTVL.

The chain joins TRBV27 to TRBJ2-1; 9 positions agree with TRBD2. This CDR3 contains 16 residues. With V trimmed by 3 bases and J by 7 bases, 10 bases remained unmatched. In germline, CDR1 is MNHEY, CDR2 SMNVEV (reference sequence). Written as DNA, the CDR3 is TGTGCCAGCAGTTTCGGCGGGAGGGTACGAACGAATGAGCAGTTCTTC. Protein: CASSFGGRVRTNEQFF.

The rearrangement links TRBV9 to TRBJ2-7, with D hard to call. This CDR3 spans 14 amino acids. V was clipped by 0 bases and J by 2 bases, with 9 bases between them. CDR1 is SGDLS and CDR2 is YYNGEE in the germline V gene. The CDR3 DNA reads TGTGCCAGCAGCGTAGAACCACAGACCTACGAGCAGTACTTC. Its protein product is CASSVEPQTYEQYF.

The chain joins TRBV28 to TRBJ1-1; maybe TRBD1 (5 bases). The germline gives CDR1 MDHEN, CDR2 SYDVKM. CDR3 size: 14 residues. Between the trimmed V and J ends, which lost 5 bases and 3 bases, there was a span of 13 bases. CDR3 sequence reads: CASSLLRAYTEAFF. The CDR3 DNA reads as TGTGCCAGCAGTCTACTCAGGGCCTACACTGAAGCTTTCTTT.

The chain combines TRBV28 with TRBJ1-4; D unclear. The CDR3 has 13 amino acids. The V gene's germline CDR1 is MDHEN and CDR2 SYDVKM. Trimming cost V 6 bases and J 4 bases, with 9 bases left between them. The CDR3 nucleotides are TGTGCCAGCAGCGGACTCCGTAATGAAAAACTGTTTTTT. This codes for CASSGLRNEKLFF.

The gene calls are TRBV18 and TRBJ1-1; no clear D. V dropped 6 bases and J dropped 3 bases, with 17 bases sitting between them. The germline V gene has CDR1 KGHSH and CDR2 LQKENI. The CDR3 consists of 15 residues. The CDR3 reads CASSPLRNEDTEAFF. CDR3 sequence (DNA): TGTGCCAGCTCCCCATTGAGGAATGAAGACACTGAAGCTTTCTTT.

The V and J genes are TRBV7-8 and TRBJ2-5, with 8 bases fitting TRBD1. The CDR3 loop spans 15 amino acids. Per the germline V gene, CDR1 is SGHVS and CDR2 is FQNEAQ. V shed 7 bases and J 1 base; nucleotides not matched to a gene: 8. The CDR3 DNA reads TGTGCCAGCAACTACAGGGGGGACCCCCAAGAGACCCAGTACTTC. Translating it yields CASNYRGDPQETQYF.

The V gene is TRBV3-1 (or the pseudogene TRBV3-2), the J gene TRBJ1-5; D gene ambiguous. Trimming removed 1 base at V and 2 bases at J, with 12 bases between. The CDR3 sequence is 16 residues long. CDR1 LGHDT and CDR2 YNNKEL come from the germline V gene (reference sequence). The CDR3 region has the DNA TGTGCCAGCAGCCAAGGAGGGCCCGGCGGCAATCAGCCCCAGCATTTT. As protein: CASSQGGPGGNQPQHF.

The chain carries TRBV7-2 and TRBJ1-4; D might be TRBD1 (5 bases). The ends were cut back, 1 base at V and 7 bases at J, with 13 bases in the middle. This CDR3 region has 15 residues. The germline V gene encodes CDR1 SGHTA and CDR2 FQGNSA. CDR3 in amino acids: CASSLVGGSVEKLFF. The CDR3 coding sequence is TGTGCCAGCAGCTTAGTCGGGGGTTCGGTTGAAAAACTGTTTTTT.

The CDR3 DNA reads TGTGCCAGCAGCTCCGGACAGCCACTAGTAATAGCTAACTATGGCTACACCTTC. Amino acids: CASSSGQPLVIANYGYTF. V gene TRBV5-6 combines with J gene TRBJ1-2; weak D call: TRBD1 (6 bases). Trimming took 3 bases from V and 0 from J, leaving 21 bases between them. The CDR3 contains 18 residues. The germline gives CDR1 SGHDT, CDR2 YYEEEE.